This is a list of T cell receptor beta chains from one sample in a study of T-cell memory formation after mild COVID-19. TCRdb reanalysed the 5' RACE reads using MiXCR and keeps one entry per CDR3 protein. The sample includes 350,000 or so distinct CDR3 sequences, 20% seen only once; the top ten take 21%. Material: PBMCs or a T cell subset sorted from them (not recorded which). The receptor source for this set is a man aged 18 to 29 who had mild COVID-19 (a few samples of this study predate the infection). Cell type and time point are not known. Both conserved end residues are part of each CDR3. The D gene is left open where the match is weak. Clone size is shown for a subset of rows, as once, few, many or a class of expanded clone.

clone_size,j_call,d_call,v_call,cdr3_length,cdr3_aa,cdr3_nt
few,TRBJ2-1,NA,TRBV25-1,11,CASNGPGEQFF,TGTGCCAGCAACGGCCCGGGGGAGCAGTTCTTC
NA,TRBJ1-3,NA,TRBV7-3,14,CASSPAGAGNTIYF,TGTGCCAGCAGCCCAGCAGGGGCTGGAAACACCATATATTTT
NA,TRBJ1-1,NA,TRBV29-1,13,CSPTKGSNTEAFF,TGCAGCCCAACCAAAGGGTCGAACACTGAAGCTTTCTTT
few,TRBJ2-7,NA,TRBV6-1,15,CASSEAHGDLYEQYF,TGTGCCAGCAGTGAAGCGCACGGCGACCTCTACGAGCAGTACTTC
NA,TRBJ1-5,TRBD1,TRBV4-3,14,CASSHNRGVQPQHF,TGCGCCAGCAGCCATAACAGGGGTGTGCAGCCCCAGCATTTT
many,TRBJ1-2,TRBD1,TRBV7-9,16,CASSFPEGAANYGYTF,TGTGCCAGCAGCTTCCCCGAGGGGGCCGCGAACTATGGCTACACCTTC
NA,TRBJ2-2,NA,TRBV15,16,CATSRTPGALTGELFF,TGTGCCACCAGCAGAACCCCCGGGGCGCTCACCGGGGAGCTGTTTTTT
few,TRBJ2-5,TRBD2,TRBV20-1,15,CSARMGLAGAETQYF,TGCAGTGCTAGAATGGGACTAGCGGGGGCGGAGACCCAGTACTTC
few,TRBJ1-2,TRBD1,TRBV7-9,14,CASSLDRVYYGYTF,TGTGCCAGCAGTTTGGACAGGGTGTACTATGGCTACACCTTC
many,TRBJ1-6,NA,TRBV5-1,15,CASTGNWERNSPLHF,TGCGCCAGCACCGGGAATTGGGAGCGTAATTCACCCCTCCACTTT
NA,TRBJ2-7,TRBD1,TRBV6-2/TRBV6-3,16,CASRDPRGTGRHEQYF,TGTGCCAGCAGGGATCCCCGAGGGACAGGGAGGCACGAGCAGTACTTC
NA,TRBJ2-3,TRBD2,TRBV5-1,16,CASSSGTSGGGDTQYF,TGCGCCAGCAGCTCTGGGACTAGCGGGGGGGGAGATACGCAGTATTTT